A single sample is the source of the 31 T cell receptor beta chains below, sequenced in a study of blood T cell repertoires in COVID-19. Produced via immunoSEQ multiplex PCR; TCRdb's table is partial and in-frame only. Of roughly 48,000 clones listed, 65% to 90% are singletons. Material: peripheral blood. These receptors originate from a man aged 35-49 years with acute or convalescent COVID-19.

The rearrangement uses TRBV4-1 and TRBJ1-4, with no clear D. The CDR3 covers 16 residues. Germline V gene data show CDR1 as MGHRA and CDR2 as YSYEKL. V was pared by 0 bases and J by 7 bases, with 15 bases between. The CDR3 is CASSQDPTLVGEKLFF. The CDR3 DNA reads TGCGCCAGCAGCCAAGATCCCACCCTCGTCGGTGAAAAACTGTTTTTT.

The V call is TRBV9, the J call TRBJ1-5; no clear D. Trimming removed 0 bases at V and 0 bases at J, with 10 bases between. There are 16 residues in the CDR3. Germline V gene data show CDR1 as SGDLS and CDR2 as YYNGEE. The CDR3 DNA reads TGTGCCAGCAGCGTAGACAGCGGTTATAGCAATCAGCCCCAGCATTTT. Protein product: CASSVDSGYSNQPQHF.

This chain connects TRBV5-1 to TRBJ1-1; 7 bases line up with TRBD1. The ends lost 5 bases at V and 9 bases at J; junction bases unmatched: 22. There are 17 residues in the CDR3. CDR1 is SGHRS and CDR2 is YFSETQ in the germline V gene. CDR3 loop: CASRILGDSQRRSQAFF. As DNA, the CDR3 is TGCGCCAGCAGAATCCTCGGGGACAGTCAGCGAAGGAGTCAAGCTTTCTTT. The full variable domain, rest sourced from reference TRBV5-1 and TRBJ1-1, is KAGVTQTPRYLIKTRGQQVTLSCSPISGHRSVSWYQQTPGQGLQFLFEYFSETQRNKGNFPGRFSGRQFSNSRSEMNVSTLELGDSALYLCASRILGDSQRRSQAFFGQGTRLTVV.

The chain combines TRBV5-1 with TRBJ2-3; 8 nucleotides match TRBD2. The CDR3 runs 16 residues. From germline, CDR1 is SGHRS and CDR2 YFSETQ. V dropped 0 bases and J dropped 1; count of bases not matched to a gene: 4. The CDR3 loop reads CASSLVRGVGTDTQYF. CDR3 nucleotide sequence: TGCGCCAGCAGCTTGGTGCGGGGGGTAGGCACAGATACGCAGTATTTT. The complete variable domain, with remaining parts taken from reference TRBV5-1 and TRBJ2-3, reads KAGVTQTPRYLIKTRGQQVTLSCSPISGHRSVSWYQQTPGQGLQFLFEYFSETQRNKGNFPGRFSGRQFSNSRSEMNVSTLELGDSALYLCASSLVRGVGTDTQYFGPGTRLTVL.

The chain employs TRBV19 and TRBJ2-7; D not certain. CDR1 LNHDA and CDR2 SQIVND come from the germline V gene (reference sequence). The CDR3 consists of 11 residues. V lost 3 bases, J lost 3 bases, and 3 bases lay in between. The CDR3 nucleotides read TGTGCCAGTAGTATCAACTACGAGCAGTACTTC. This sequence encodes CASSINYEQYF.

V gene TRBV3-1 (or the pseudogene TRBV3-2) combines with J gene TRBJ2-1, with D possibly matching TRBD2 (7 bases). The germline gives CDR1 LGHDT, CDR2 YNNKEL (reference sequence). CDR3 length: 15 residues. V lost 4 bases and J lost 7, with 17 bases in between. CDR3 bases: TGTGCCAGCAGCCTAGACGCGGGGGCGTGGAATGAGCAGTTCTTC. Translating gives CASSLDAGAWNEQFF.

The gene calls are TRBV27 and TRBJ1-2; 8 nucleotides line up with TRBD1. Germline CDR1 MNHEY, CDR2 SMNVEV (reference sequence). The CDR3 is 16 amino acids. After removal of 5 bases from V and 4 bases from J, the junction contained 12 bases not matched to a gene. The CDR3 protein is CASSQSGTGWGYGYTF. In nucleotides, the CDR3 is TGTGCCAGCAGTCAGAGTGGGACAGGTTGGGGCTATGGCTACACCTTC.

This clone is a singleton in its sample. V and J are TRBV5-1 and TRBJ1-1, with D hard to call. Germline lookup yields CDR1 SGHRS and CDR2 YFSETQ. V lost 0 bases and J 4 bases, leaving 10 bases between the germline ends. CDR3 size: 14 residues. The CDR3 nucleotides are TGCGCCAGCAGCTTGGCCGGGGAGGGCACTGAAGCTTTCTTT. It is translated as CASSLAGEGTEAFF.

This clone was seen a single time. The rearrangement links TRBV30 to TRBJ2-2; 8 positions match TRBD2. Per the germline V gene, CDR1 is GTSNPN and CDR2 is SVGIG (reference sequence). CDR3 length: 19 residues. V was clipped by 3 bases and J by 0 bases; unmatched bases: 15. CDR3 DNA: TGTGCCTGGAGGGATCCCCCATGGAGTAGCGGGGCGAACACCGGGGAGCTGTTTTTT. The encoded protein is CAWRDPPWSSGANTGELFF. Variable domain in full (rest from reference TRBV30 and TRBJ2-2): SQTIHQWPATLVQPVGSPLSLECTVEGTSNPNLYWYRQAAGRGLQLLFYSVGIGQISSEVPQNLSASRPQDRQFILSSKKLLLSDSGFYLCAWRDPPWSSGANTGELFFGEGSRLTVL.

This chain links TRBV30 with TRBJ1-6; no definite D call. CDR1 and CDR2 from the germline V gene are GTSNPN and SVGIG (reference sequence). The CDR3 totals 15 residues. V dropped 6 bases and J dropped 9 bases, with 21 bases sitting between them. The CDR3 loop is CACPAGGASSSPLHF. CDR3 coding DNA: TGTGCCTGCCCCGCTGGAGGAGCGTCCAGTTCACCCCTCCACTTT.

The genes are TRBV7-8 and TRBJ2-7; no definite D call. CDR1 SGHVS and CDR2 FQNEAQ come from the germline V gene. V lost 0 bases to trimming and J lost 4 bases, with 10 bases between them. The CDR3 sequence is 14 residues long. The CDR3 loop is CASSLASGNYEQYF. CDR3 nucleotides: TGTGCCAGCAGCTTAGCGTCAGGAAATTACGAGCAGTACTTC.

V and J are TRBV7-8 and TRBJ1-5; D unresolved. Trimming took 1 base from V and 4 from J, leaving 11 bases between them. Germline CDR1 is SGHVS and CDR2 is FQNEAQ. CDR3 length: 15 amino acids. The DNA of the CDR3 is TGTGCCAGCAGCTTAGTCAGTACCACAAATCAGCCCCAGCATTTT. It yields the protein CASSLVSTTNQPQHF. Using reference TRBV7-8 and TRBJ1-5 for the parts outside the CDR3, the full variable domain is GAGVSQSPRYKVAKRGQDVALRCDPISGHVSLFWYQQALGQGPEFLTYFQNEAQLDKSGLPSDRFFAERPEGSVSTLKIQRTQQEDSAVYLCASSLVSTTNQPQHFGDGTRLSIL.

The gene calls are TRBV30 and TRBJ1-3; no clear D gene. CDR1 and CDR2 from the germline V gene are GTSNPN and SVGIG (reference sequence). The CDR3 extends over 16 amino acids. V was shortened by 6 bases and J by 0 bases, with 18 bases between the two germline ends. In nucleotides, the CDR3 is TGTGCCTGCACAGACTACGCGCACCGCTCTGGAAACACCATATATTTT. Translated, it gives CACTDYAHRSGNTIYF.

The genes are TRBV4-3 and TRBJ1-2; 8 bases agree with TRBD1. The germline V gene has CDR1 LGHNA and CDR2 YSLEER. With V trimmed by 6 bases and J by 5 bases, 5 bases remained unmatched. The CDR3 has 13 residues. This CDR3 is CASRGQGFYGYTF. The CDR3 coding sequence is TGCGCCAGCAGAGGACAGGGATTTTATGGCTACACCTTC.

The rearrangement uses TRBV10-1 and TRBJ2-7; 10 bases map to TRBD2. Trimming removed 3 bases from V and 2 bases from J; junction bases left unmatched: 4. Looked up from germline, CDR1 is WNHNN and CDR2 is SYGVQD (reference sequence). The CDR3 is 15 amino acids. In nucleotides, the CDR3 is TGCGCCAGCAGTGAAGGTAGCGGGGGGACCTACGAGCAGTACTTC. Translating it yields CASSEGSGGTYEQYF.

The table lists this clone with a few counts. The genes are TRBV12-3 or TRBV12-4 and TRBJ1-5; D ambiguous. CDR3 length: 11 residues. V shed 5 bases and J shed 4 bases, with 3 bases lying between them. CDR3 loop: CASSENQPQHF. The DNA for the CDR3 is TGTGCCAGCAGTGAGAATCAGCCCCAGCATTTT.

The V call is TRBV5-6, the J call TRBJ2-6; perhaps TRBD2 as D (5 bases). V shed 0 bases and J shed 1 base, with 8 bases lying between them. There are 16 residues in the CDR3. CDR1 is SGHDT, CDR2 YYEEEE, per germline. CDR3 in amino acids: CASSLAAGSGANVLTF. The CDR3 region has the DNA TGTGCCAGCAGCTTGGCCGCGGGTTCTGGGGCCAACGTCCTGACTTTC.

V usage is TRBV19 and J usage is TRBJ1-5, with D possibly TRBD1 on 6 matching bases. The CDR3 is made up of 15 amino acids. Germline V gene data show CDR1 as LNHDA and CDR2 as SQIVND (reference sequence). The ends were cut back, 7 bases at V and 7 bases at J, with 20 bases in the middle. CDR3 in DNA: TGTGCCAGTACCCCTCGGGGACACCCGGCACAGCCCCAGCATTTT. This codes for CASTPRGHPAQPQHF.

The CDR3 bases are TGTGCCTGGGACAGGGCGAGGACTGAAGCTTTCTTT. Translating it yields CAWDRARTEAFF. The gene calls are TRBV30 and TRBJ1-1; TRBD1 matches 7 bases. The CDR3 runs to 12 residues. Germline V gives CDR1 GTSNPN, CDR2 SVGIG (reference sequence). The V and J ends lost 5 bases and 5 bases, in that order; junction bases with no gene match: 5. The full variable domain, completed using reference TRBV30 and TRBJ1-1, is SQTIHQWPATLVQPVGSPLSLECTVEGTSNPNLYWYRQAAGRGLQLLFYSVGIGQISSEVPQNLSASRPQDRQFILSSKKLLLSDSGFYLCAWDRARTEAFFGQGTRLTVV.

This clone was seen only once. This chain uses TRBV6-5 with TRBJ1-2; no firm D call. The CDR3 totals 13 residues. V lost 7 bases to trimming and J lost 4 bases, with 13 bases between them. CDR1 is MNHEY and CDR2 is SVGAGI in the germline V gene. The CDR3 is CASTKEGGYGYTF. The CDR3 bases are TGTGCCAGCACCAAAGAGGGCGGCTATGGCTACACCTTC.

The V and J genes are TRBV6-4 and TRBJ1-4; 7 bases agree with TRBD1. This CDR3 has 13 residues. V lost 7 bases to trimming and J lost 8 bases; unmatched junction nucleotides: 7. The germline CDR1 and CDR2 sequences are MRHNA and SNTAGT. The CDR3 loop reads CASIRDSNEKLFF. CDR3 nucleotides: TGTGCCAGCATTAGGGACAGTAACGAAAAACTGTTTTTT.

The genes are TRBV5-1 and TRBJ2-1; 7 nucleotides match TRBD2. Germline CDR1 is SGHRS and CDR2 is YFSETQ. CDR3 length: 15 residues. Unmatched junction bases numbered 5, after V lost 3 bases and J lost 2 bases. As DNA, the CDR3 is TGCGCCAGCAGCTCCTTAGCGGGTCCCTACAATGAGCAGTTCTTC. Translation: CASSSLAGPYNEQFF.

In this sample, this clone turned up once. No DNA is shown, since the ends of the CDR3 on it are uncertain; the CDR3 is the one TCRdb lists. The chain recombines TRBV12-3 or TRBV12-4 with TRBJ1-2; the D segment call TRBD1 is taken from the table without a DNA check. The CDR3 is 12 amino acids in total, end residues counted. This chain's CDR3 is CASSFGQGSPHF.

The chain recombines TRBV10-3 with TRBJ2-7; 7 bases match TRBD1. This CDR3 is built from 13 residues. After removal of 7 bases from V and 5 bases from J, the junction contained 8 bases not matched to a gene. Germline V gene sequence: CDR1 ENHRY, CDR2 SYGVKD. CDR3 region: CAITSDRDHEQYF. The CDR3 nucleotides are TGTGCCATCACCTCAGACAGGGACCACGAGCAGTACTTC.

The chain carries TRBV19 and TRBJ2-7, with a tentative D call TRBD1 (6 bases). Germline CDR1 LNHDA, CDR2 SQIVND (reference sequence). The CDR3 length is 17 residues. Trimming pared 2 bases from V and 5 bases from J, leaving 22 bases between. CDR3 sequence: CASSINPVGRGYHEQYF. The CDR3 DNA is TGTGCCAGTAGTATAAATCCGGTCGGCAGGGGATACCACGAGCAGTACTTC.

The chain is built from TRBV11-2 and TRBJ1-1; D perhaps matches TRBD1 (6 bases). Per the germline V gene, CDR1 is SGHAT and CDR2 is FQNNGV. Trimming pared 1 base from V and 3 bases from J, leaving 12 bases between. There are 15 residues in the CDR3. CDR3 residues: CASSLAGQWDTEAFF. CDR3 DNA sequence: TGTGCCAGCAGCTTAGCCGGACAGTGGGACACTGAAGCTTTCTTT.

The V gene is TRBV29-1, the J gene TRBJ2-1; maybe TRBD1 (6 bases). V was shortened by 8 bases and J by 5 bases, with 10 bases between the two germline ends. Germline CDR1 and CDR2: SQVTM and ANQGSEA. The length of the CDR3 is 11 residues. CDR3 nucleotides: TGCAGCCTCAGGGACAACAATGAGCAGTTCTTC. Protein sequence: CSLRDNNEQFF.

This rearrangement joins TRBV3-1 (or the pseudogene TRBV3-2) to TRBJ1-1; D gene unclear. The ends were cut back, 0 bases at V and 2 bases at J, with 10 bases in the middle. Germline CDR1 reads LGHDT; CDR2 reads YNNKEL (reference sequence). This CDR3 region has 15 residues. The CDR3 sequence is CASSQETGYNTEAFF. Here the CDR3 DNA reads TGTGCCAGCAGCCAAGAAACGGGGTATAACACTGAAGCTTTCTTT.

The chain carries TRBV9 and TRBJ1-2; unclear D gene. Germline values: CDR1 SGDLS, CDR2 YYNGEE. This CDR3 has 13 residues. V was clipped by 4 bases and J by 6 bases, with 13 bases between them. CDR3 sequence reads: CASSKDIFDGYTF. Written as DNA, the CDR3 is TGTGCCAGCAGCAAAGACATTTTCGATGGCTACACCTTC.

The chain employs TRBV7-3 and TRBJ1-1; D is unresolved. With 8 bases removed from V and 1 base from J, the gap between germline ends came to 5 bases. This CDR3 has 11 residues. Germline V gives CDR1 SGHTA, CDR2 FQGTGA. CDR3 coding DNA: TGTGCCAGCCCCGGGAACACTGAAGCTTTCTTT. Translating gives CASPGNTEAFF.

This chain connects TRBV18 to TRBJ2-7; 11 bases match TRBD1. Germline V lookup: CDR1 KGHSH, CDR2 LQKENI. The CDR3 length is 14 residues. V shed 2 bases and J 7 bases; nucleotides not matched to a gene: 4. CDR3 protein: CASSPADRGLEQYF. CDR3 nucleotide sequence: TGTGCCAGCTCACCAGCGGACAGGGGGCTAGAGCAGTACTTC.